This T cell receptor beta chain was profiled in a study of blood T cells in healthy people across ages. A remark on this clonotype: Its target is unknown.

Next came a second PCR, run for 7 to 11 cycles, which used a sample-barcoded 5' primer along with a J-beta primer mix. One entry per CDR3 protein, called by TCRdb with MiXCR from the 5' RACE reads. Of about 730,000 distinct CDR3 sequences listed, around 40% are singletons. General study results and limits: Whereas aged donors had fewer naive CD4+ cells, long-lived donors had more of them and higher diversity. Older individuals had lower TCR beta diversity per million T cells (the decline was roughly linear).

Russia was home to the donors, healthy Caucasian individuals aged roughly 6 to 90. Germline loops: CDR1 MNHNY, CDR2 SVGAGI (reference sequence). With 6 bases removed from V and 8 bases from J, the gap between germline ends came to 19 bases. The CDR3 is made up of 14 amino acids. The gene calls are TRBV6-6 and TRBJ1-2; a weak D match, TRBD1 (6 bases). The receptor comes from a woman aged 60-75 years in good health. The sequencing input was blood. CDR3 loop: CASSQRTGTGGYTF. In DNA, the CDR3 is TGTGCCAGCAGCCAAAGAACAGGGACGGGGGGCTACACCTTC.